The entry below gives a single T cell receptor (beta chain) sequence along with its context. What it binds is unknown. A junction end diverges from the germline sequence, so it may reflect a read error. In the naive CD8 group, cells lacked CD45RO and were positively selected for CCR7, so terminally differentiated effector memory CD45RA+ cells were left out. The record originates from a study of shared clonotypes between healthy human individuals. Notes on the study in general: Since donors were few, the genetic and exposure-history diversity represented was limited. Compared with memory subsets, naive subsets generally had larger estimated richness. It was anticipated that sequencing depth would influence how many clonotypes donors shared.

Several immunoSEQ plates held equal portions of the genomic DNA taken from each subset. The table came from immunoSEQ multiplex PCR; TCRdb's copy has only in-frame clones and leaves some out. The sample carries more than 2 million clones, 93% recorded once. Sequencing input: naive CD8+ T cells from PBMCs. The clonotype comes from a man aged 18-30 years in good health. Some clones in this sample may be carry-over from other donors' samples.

CDR3 protein: CSVEGLAGVSSYNEQFF. DNA for the CDR3: TGCAGCGTCGAAGGACTAGCGGGAGTGAGCTCCTACAATGAGCAGTTCTTC. The chain has TRBV29-1 and TRBJ2-1; TRBD2 agrees at 13 bases. CDR1 and CDR2 from the germline V gene are SQVTM and ANQGSEA. CDR3 length: 17 amino acids.